These 15 T cell receptor beta chains share one sample of origin, sequenced in a study of shared T cell receptors in the human thymus. The assay was immunoSEQ multiplex PCR, and TCRdb's table has in-frame clones only and misses some. This sample has hundreds of thousands of clones, with approximately 90% found just once. These data are also associated with another study on human thymus T cells.

The specimen sequenced was thymocytes. The receptors here all came from a boy less than two years old with a congenital heart defect.

This chain joins TRBV4-1 and TRBJ2-1; D remains unclear. V dropped 1 base and J dropped 2 bases, with 6 bases sitting between them. The CDR3 length is 14 residues. The germline gives CDR1 MGHRA, CDR2 YSYEKL. The CDR3 bases are TGCGCCAGCAGCCAAGCTAGGACCTACAATGAGCAGTTCTTC. Protein product: CASSQARTYNEQFF.

The chain has TRBV13 and TRBJ2-7, with TRBD1 matching over 8 bases. V shed 5 bases and J 2 bases; nucleotides not matched to a gene: 5. Germline assignment: CDR1 PRHDT and CDR2 FYEKMQ (reference sequence). The CDR3 is 14 residues long. CDR3 bases: TGTGCCAGCAGCCCTCCGGGACAGGCCTACGAGCAGTACTTC. The encoded protein is CASSPPGQAYEQYF.

The chain is built from TRBV4-2 and TRBJ2-5, with 7 bases lining up with TRBD1. The J call is in doubt because the DNA end fits TRBJ2-7 better. The germline CDR1 and CDR2 sequences are LGHNA and YNFKEQ. The CDR3 totals 17 residues. The CDR3 protein is CASSPTGPPLSSYEQYF. DNA of the CDR3: TGTGCCAGCAGCCCGACAGGGCCGCCCCTTAGCTCCTACGAGCAGTACTTC.

V and J are TRBV5-1 and TRBJ2-2; 9 bases match TRBD2. The CDR3 extends over 15 amino acids. V lost 7 bases, J lost 6 bases, and 10 bases stayed unmatched. Germline CDR1 SGHRS, CDR2 YFSETQ. The CDR3 nucleotides are TGCGCCAGCCGGAAAAGCGGGAGGTACGCCGGGGAGCTGTTTTTT. Translating it yields CASRKSGRYAGELFF.

The rearrangement joins TRBV7-2 to TRBJ2-7, with 7 positions matching TRBD1. The V and J ends lost 5 bases and 2 bases, in that order; junction bases with no gene match: 9. The germline gives CDR1 SGHTA, CDR2 FQGNSA. The CDR3 loop spans 15 amino acids. The CDR3 spells CASSAPPGQAYEQYF. DNA of the CDR3: TGTGCCAGCAGCGCCCCCCCCGGACAGGCCTACGAGCAGTACTTC.

The chain couples TRBV7-8 to TRBJ2-7, with 10 nucleotides matching TRBD1. The ends lost 5 bases at V and 7 bases at J; junction bases unmatched: 5. This CDR3 region has 13 residues. The germline gives CDR1 SGHVS, CDR2 FQNEAQ. The CDR3 coding sequence is TGTGCCAGCAGCCCCGGACAGGGGGGGGAGCAGTACTTC. As protein: CASSPGQGGEQYF. The full variable domain, rest sourced from reference TRBV7-8 and TRBJ2-7, is GAGVSQSPRYKVAKRGQDVALRCDPISGHVSLFWYQQALGQGPEFLTYFQNEAQLDKSGLPSDRFFAERPEGSVSTLKIQRTQQEDSAVYLCASSPGQGGEQYFGPGTRLTVT.

The genes are TRBV20-1 and TRBJ1-2, with TRBD1 matching 8 bases. The CDR3 length is 11 residues. V was pared by 4 bases and J by 6 bases, with 1 base of the junction left unmatched. Germline CDR1 DFQATT, CDR2 SNEGSKA (reference sequence). CDR3 in DNA: TGCAGTGCTACAGGGGGCAATGGCTACACCTTC. Translating gives CSATGGNGYTF.

The rearrangement joins TRBV2 to TRBJ2-7; D possibly corresponds to TRBD2 (6 bases). This CDR3 spans 15 amino acids. CDR1 SNHLY and CDR2 FYNNEI come from the germline V gene. V shed 8 bases and J shed 0 bases, with 17 bases lying between them. The CDR3: CASGGTWHSSYEQYF. The CDR3, as DNA: TGTGCCAGCGGCGGGACCTGGCATAGCTCCTACGAGCAGTACTTC.

This clone showed up just once. This chain connects TRBV4-1 to TRBJ2-1; TRBD2 matches at 13 bases. V was pared by 2 bases and J by 5 bases, with 18 bases of the junction left unmatched. The germline CDR1 and CDR2 sequences are MGHRA and YSYEKL. CDR3 length equals 21 residues. CDR3 protein: CASSQPSDRGDGTSGNNEQFF. Written as DNA, the CDR3 is TGCGCCAGCAGCCAACCTTCGGACAGGGGCGATGGGACTAGCGGGAACAATGAGCAGTTCTTC.

The chain uses TRBV4-1 and TRBJ1-1; 8 bases fit TRBD1. J gave up 1 base and V 6 bases, and 4 bases lay outside the gene matches. CDR3 length equals 14 residues. Germline V gene sequence: CDR1 MGHRA, CDR2 YSYEKL. CDR3 sequence (DNA): TGCGCCAGCAGAAAGACAGGGGCGAACACTGAAGCTTTCTTT. Translating gives CASRKTGANTEAFF.

V usage is TRBV15 and J usage is TRBJ2-7; 7 bases map to TRBD2. The CDR3 is made up of 15 amino acids. Trimming took 3 bases from V and 2 from J; bases not matched to a gene: 7. Germline V gene lookup returns CDR1 LNHNV and CDR2 YYDKDF (reference sequence). DNA of the CDR3: TGTGCCACCAGCAGTCCACCTGGACTAGCCTACGAGCAGTACTTC. Translation gives CATSSPPGLAYEQYF.

This rearrangement joins TRBV30 to TRBJ2-4, with D perhaps TRBD2 (6 bases). The CDR3 contains 16 residues. Trimming left V 5 bases short and J 2 bases short, with 19 bases between. Germline V gene data show CDR1 as GTSNPN and CDR2 as SVGIG (reference sequence). This CDR3 is CAWRDSRLPPKNIQYF. CDR3 nucleotide sequence: TGTGCCTGGCGGGACTCCCGGCTTCCCCCCAAAAACATTCAGTACTTC.

The chain has TRBV19 and TRBJ2-3; TRBD2 is a possible D gene (5 bases). The V end lost 6 bases, the J end lost 2 bases, and 12 bases lay between the germline ends. Germline CDR1 reads LNHDA; CDR2 reads SQIVND (reference sequence). The CDR3 runs to 14 residues. The CDR3 loop is CASSARTFTDTQYF. In nucleotides, the CDR3 is TGTGCCAGTAGCGCACGGACTTTCACAGATACGCAGTATTTT.

Turning to this clone: The sample holds other DNA sequences that translate to the same CDR3. The chain carries TRBV5-1 and TRBJ2-7, with TRBD1 matching 7 bases. After removal of 4 bases from V and 0 bases from J, the junction contained 4 bases not matched to a gene. Germline assignment: CDR1 SGHRS and CDR2 YFSETQ. This CDR3 spans 14 amino acids. DNA of the CDR3: TGCGCCAGCAGCCCAGGACAGGTCTCCTACGAGCAGTACTTC. It yields the protein CASSPGQVSYEQYF.

The rearrangement joins TRBV10-1 to TRBJ2-7; weak D call: TRBD1 (6 bases). Trimming cost V 5 bases and J 0 bases, with 17 bases left between them. The CDR3 is 16 amino acids. The germline V gene has CDR1 WNHNN and CDR2 SYGVQD (reference sequence). The CDR3 is CASSFITGYSSYEQYF. The CDR3 nucleotides are TGCGCCAGCAGTTTTATTACAGGGTATAGCTCCTACGAGCAGTACTTC.